The count of the clone carrying this TCR beta chain is one. This sample stems from a study of control samples from healthy donors and cancer patients. TCRdb's copy holds only in-frame clones and misses some; the assay was immunoSEQ multiplex PCR. The sample records 200,000 to 250,000 clones, over 90% being singletons. Germline loops: CDR1 MNHNY, CDR2 SVGAGI (reference sequence). Trimming took 2 bases from V and 4 from J, leaving 14 bases between them. This CDR3 contains 16 residues. Sequencing was performed on blood. The chain is built from TRBV6-6 and TRBJ1-4; no clear D. The source is a middle-aged man in good health. The CDR3 protein is CASSYRVRDNNEKLFF. CDR3 DNA: TGTGCCAGCAGTTACAGGGTTAGGGATAATAATGAAAAACTGTTTTTT.